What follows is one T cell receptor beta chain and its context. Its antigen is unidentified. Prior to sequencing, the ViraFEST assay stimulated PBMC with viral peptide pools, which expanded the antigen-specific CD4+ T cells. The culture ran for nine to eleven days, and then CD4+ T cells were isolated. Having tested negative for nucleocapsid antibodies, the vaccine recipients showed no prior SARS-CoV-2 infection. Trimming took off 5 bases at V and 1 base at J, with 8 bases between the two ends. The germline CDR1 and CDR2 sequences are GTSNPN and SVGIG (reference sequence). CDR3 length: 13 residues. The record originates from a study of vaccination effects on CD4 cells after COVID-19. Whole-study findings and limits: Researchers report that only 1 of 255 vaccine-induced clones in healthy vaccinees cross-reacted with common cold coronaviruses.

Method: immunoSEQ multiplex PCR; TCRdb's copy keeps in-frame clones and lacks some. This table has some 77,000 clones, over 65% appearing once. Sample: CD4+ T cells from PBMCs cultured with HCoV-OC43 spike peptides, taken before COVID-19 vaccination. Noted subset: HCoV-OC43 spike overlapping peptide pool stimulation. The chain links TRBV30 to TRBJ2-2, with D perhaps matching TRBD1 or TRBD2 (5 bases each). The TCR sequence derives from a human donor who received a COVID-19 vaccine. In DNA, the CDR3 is TGTGCCTGGCGGGGCCAGAACACCGGGGAGCTGTTTTTT. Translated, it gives CAWRGQNTGELFF.